This entry lists 20 T cell receptor beta chains sequenced from one sample in a study of T cells in Graves' hyperthyroidism and ophthalmopathy. There were TCR beta CDR3 regions amplified from RNA transcripts. First-round RT-PCR with HTBI primers amplified the TCR CDR3 region. TCRdb used MiXCR to reprocess the multiplex PCR reads, holding one entry per CDR3 protein. The sample carries hundreds of thousands of distinct CDR3 sequences, 22% recorded once. The sample was blood. These receptors all come from a man aged 25 to 40 with Graves' ophthalmopathy.

In its sample, this clonotype was seen many times. This chain connects TRBV30 to TRBJ2-1; D gene unclear. V gave up 3 bases and J gave up 6 bases, with 3 bases separating them. CDR3 size: 10 residues. CDR1 GTSNPN and CDR2 SVGIG come from the germline V gene (reference sequence). The CDR3 protein is CAWSVNEQFF. The CDR3 nucleotides are TGTGCCTGGAGCGTCAATGAGCAGTTCTTC.

The chain carries TRBV10-2 and TRBJ2-7, with TRBD2 identical over 7 bases. The DNA end favors TRBJ2-1, so the J call may be wrong. Germline-derived CDR1 and CDR2 are WSHSY and SAAADI. CDR3 length: 15 residues. The DNA for the CDR3 is TGCGCCAGCACGGGGGGACTATCGAGCTCCTACGAGCAGTTCTTC. Amino acid sequence: CASTGGLSSSYEQFF.

In its sample, this clonotype was seen a few times. In DNA, the CDR3 is TGTGCCAGCAGTCGGGACCCTATAGTTGCAACTAATGAAAAACTGTTTTTT. Residues: CASSRDPIVATNEKLFF. The chain carries TRBV6-1 and TRBJ1-4; perhaps TRBD1 as D (5 bases). The CDR3 is made up of 17 amino acids. Germline V gene data show CDR1 as MNHNS and CDR2 as SASEGT. The germline V and J ends were trimmed by 5 bases and 0 bases, with 16 bases remaining between them.

This clonotype was recorded at least ten times. The chain links TRBV24-1 to TRBJ2-7; 7 bases agree with TRBD1. V trimming: 9 bases; J trimming: 0 bases; junction bases outside the gene matches: 7. The CDR3 has 14 residues. From germline, CDR1 is KGHDR and CDR2 SFDVKD. The CDR3 spells CATPGQINSYEQYF. The CDR3 bases are TGTGCCACCCCGGGACAGATAAACTCCTACGAGCAGTACTTC.

Of note for this clonotype: It may be a read error: a sequence one base away is much more abundant. The V gene is TRBV3-1, the J gene TRBJ2-7, with 9 bases matching TRBD2. V lost 1 base and J lost 2; bases outside the gene matches: 6. The CDR3 is 16 amino acids. CDR1 and CDR2 from the germline V gene are LGHDT and YNNKEL (reference sequence). The CDR3 sequence is CASSQGGSGGPYEQYF. The CDR3 region has the DNA TGTGCCAGCAGCCAAGGGGGCAGCGGGGGGCCCTACGAGCAGTACTTC.

This clonotype appeared a few times. The chain employs TRBV7-9 and TRBJ2-1; 10 positions match TRBD2. After removal of 2 bases from V and 9 bases from J, the junction contained 10 bases not matched to a gene. The CDR3 runs to 16 residues. CDR1 is SEHNR and CDR2 is FQNEAQ in the germline V gene (reference sequence). The CDR3 spells CASSLRTVAGGLEQFF. CDR3 DNA sequence: TGTGCCAGCAGCTTACGTACGGTAGCGGGAGGTCTTGAGCAGTTCTTC. Full variable domain (missing parts from reference TRBV7-9 and TRBJ2-1): DTGVSQNPRHKITKRGQNVTFRCDPISEHNRLYWYRQTLGQGPEFLTYFQNEAQLEKSRLLSDRFSAERPKGSFSTLEIQRTEQGDSAMYLCASSLRTVAGGLEQFFGPGTRLTVL.

This clonotype has only one observation. The junction does not match germline at one end; this may be a read error. The CDR3 sequence is CAGSRPEETQYF. CDR3 sequence (DNA): TGTGCCGGCAGCCGCCCGGAAGAGACCCAGTACTTC. The gene calls are TRBV28 and TRBJ2-5, with unresolved D. Germline lookup yields CDR1 MDHEN and CDR2 SYDVKM. The CDR3 contains 12 residues. Looking up the rest from reference TRBV28 and TRBJ2-5 gives the full variable domain: DVKVTQSSRYLVKRTGEKVFLECVQDMDHENMFWYRQDPGLGLRLIYFSYDVKMKEKGDIPEGYSVSREKKERFSLILESASTNQTSMYLCAGSRPEETQYFGPGTRLLVL.

This clonotype was picked up a small number of times. J is TRBJ2-3 and V is TRBV3-1, with D unresolved. V was shortened by 0 bases and J by 2 bases, with 6 bases between the two germline ends. Germline V gives CDR1 LGHDT, CDR2 YNNKEL (reference sequence). The CDR3 length is 14 residues. CDR3 DNA: TGTGCCAGCAGCCAAGATCCGGCCACAGATACGCAGTATTTT. Protein sequence: CASSQDPATDTQYF.

The CDR3 region is CASSSSARFNSPLHF. The CDR3 DNA sequence: TGTGCCAGCAGCTCCTCGGCCAGATTTAATTCACCCCTCCACTTT. The chain joins TRBV7-2 to TRBJ1-6; D is unresolved. This CDR3 has 15 amino acids. Germline-derived CDR1 and CDR2 are SGHTA and FQGNSA. The ends were cut back, 4 bases at V and 6 bases at J, with 13 bases in the middle.

The CDR3 here is CSAASTGDDWEQYF. The CDR3 DNA reads TGCAGTGCTGCGTCGACAGGGGACGACTGGGAGCAGTACTTC. The rearrangement uses TRBV20-1 and TRBJ2-7, with 8 bases aligning to TRBD1. V dropped 5 bases and J dropped 7; count of bases not matched to a gene: 13. This CDR3 comprises 14 residues. Germline V lookup: CDR1 DFQATT, CDR2 SNEGSKA (reference sequence).

The rearrangement uses TRBV10-3 and TRBJ1-1, with 9 bases lining up with TRBD1. Trimming at V came to 2 bases and at J to 8 bases, leaving 6 bases not matched to a gene. The CDR3 spans 14 residues. Per the germline V gene, CDR1 is ENHRY and CDR2 is SYGVKD. The CDR3 loop is CAISEDRGSPEAFF. The DNA for the CDR3 is TGTGCCATCAGTGAGGACAGGGGGTCCCCCGAAGCTTTCTTT.

The CDR3 spells CASSIRASSSYNEQFF. The CDR3 nucleotides are TGTGCCAGCAGCATTAGAGCCTCATCCTCCTACAATGAGCAGTTCTTC. The chain carries TRBV7-9 and TRBJ2-1; D not certain. The V and J ends lost 5 bases and 0 bases respectively, with 14 bases between them. This CDR3 comprises 16 residues. Looked up from germline, CDR1 is SEHNR and CDR2 is FQNEAQ (reference sequence).

The rearrangement joins TRBV19 to TRBJ2-7; D is perhaps TRBD2 (5 bases). V lost 2 bases and J 0 bases, leaving 11 bases between the germline ends. The V gene's germline CDR1 is LNHDA and CDR2 SQIVND (reference sequence). There are 15 residues in the CDR3. CDR3 in DNA: TGTGCCAGTAGTATACTTGGTGGGAGCTCCTACGAGCAGTACTTC. Encoded protein: CASSILGGSSYEQYF.

This clonotype was counted many times. The rearrangement links TRBV20-1 to TRBJ2-5; perhaps TRBD2 as D (6 bases). V was cut by 5 bases and J by 2 bases, with 6 bases left in between. Germline CDR1 is DFQATT and CDR2 is SNEGSKA (reference sequence). CDR3 size: 11 residues. DNA of the CDR3: TGCAGTGCTGGGGGGCAAGAGACCCAGTACTTC. It is translated as CSAGGQETQYF.

The chain uses TRBV20-1 and TRBJ2-1; 9 bases fit TRBD2. V was pared by 0 bases and J by 0 bases, with 3 bases of the junction left unmatched. The CDR3 totals 16 residues. The V gene's germline CDR1 is DFQATT and CDR2 SNEGSKA (reference sequence). The CDR3 DNA reads as TGCAGTGCTAGAGATTTTAGCGGGAGCTCCTACAATGAGCAGTTCTTC. It is translated as CSARDFSGSSYNEQFF.

This clonotype has more than one count but fewer than ten. Its ends do not fully match the called genes, so a read error is possible. The chain employs TRBV4-1 and TRBJ2-5, with D unclear. The CDR3 is 14 residues long. Germline V gene lookup returns CDR1 MGHRA and CDR2 YSYEKL. DNA of the CDR3: TGCGCCAGCAACCAAGGGTCCCCGCAAGAGACCCAGTACTTC. Protein sequence: CASNQGSPQETQYF.

This clonotype has just a few counts. The chain links TRBV5-1 to TRBJ2-4; 7 bases align to TRBD1. The CDR3 is made up of 13 amino acids. Trimming at V came to 4 bases and at J to 8 bases, leaving 6 bases not matched to a gene. The germline gives CDR1 SGHRS, CDR2 YFSETQ. As DNA, the CDR3 is TGCGCCAGCAGCAAAGGACAGGCGGACATTCAGTACTTC. This gives the protein CASSKGQADIQYF.

This chain links TRBV5-1 with TRBJ2-7; D is possibly TRBD1 (6 bases). The germline gives CDR1 SGHRS, CDR2 YFSETQ. The CDR3 spans 14 residues. V lost 1 base to trimming and J lost 2 bases, with 10 bases between them. CDR3 coding DNA: TGCGCCAGCAGCTTGCGAGGGGGAACCTACGAGCAGTACTTC. Amino acids: CASSLRGGTYEQYF.

Many counts were recorded for this clonotype. The gene calls are TRBV6-1 and TRBJ2-3, with D tentatively TRBD1 (6 bases). This CDR3 is built from 16 residues. V shed 6 bases and J shed 0 bases, with 16 bases lying between them. The germline V gene encodes CDR1 MNHNS and CDR2 SASEGT. The CDR3 DNA reads as TGTGCCAGCAGACGACAGGTCACAACAAGCACAGATACGCAGTATTTT. This translates into CASRRQVTTSTDTQYF.

The V and J genes are TRBV6-1 and TRBJ1-1, with a weak D call TRBD1 (5 bases). CDR3 size: 11 residues. Germline V gives CDR1 MNHNS, CDR2 SASEGT. Deletions cut 6 bases from V and 10 bases from J, with 12 bases between. CDR3 DNA sequence: TGTGCCAGCAGCACCCAAGGGGTAGCTTTCTTT. It encodes CASSTQGVAFF.